The 6 T cell receptor beta chains presented below share a single source sample, sequenced in a study. TCRdb redid the calling of the RT-PCR reads with MiXCR, one entry per CDR3 protein. The sample has hundreds of thousands of distinct CDR3 sequences; 12% to 15% are singletons. The sample comprised memory CD4+ T cells from blood. These receptor sequences come from a female donor in good health, serving as a healthy control.

This clonotype was counted ten times or more. This chain joins TRBV12-3 or TRBV12-4 and TRBJ2-7; 8 bases match TRBD2. With 5 bases clipped from V and 2 bases from J, the junction kept 8 bases outside the gene matches. This CDR3 is 15 amino acids long. CDR3 amino acids: CASSPGAGVTYEQYF. For the CDR3, the DNA is TGTGCCAGCAGTCCAGGAGCGGGAGTCACCTACGAGCAGTACTTC.

This clonotype was seen only a few times. The chain joins TRBV4-3 to TRBJ2-7; D is perhaps TRBD1 (5 bases). V lost 0 bases and J lost 1, with 13 bases in between. CDR3 length: 16 residues. In germline, CDR1 is LGHNA, CDR2 YSLEER. In nucleotides, the CDR3 is TGCGCCAGCAGCCAAGATCTGGCAGGGATATCCTACGAGCAGTACTTC. This gives the protein CASSQDLAGISYEQYF.

This clonotype was seen more than once but under ten times. This rearrangement joins TRBV10-2 to TRBJ2-7, with D maybe TRBD1 (6 bases). With 6 bases removed from V and 0 bases from J, the gap between germline ends came to 15 bases. Germline V gene data show CDR1 as WSHSY and CDR2 as SAAADI. The CDR3 length is 15 residues. The CDR3 here is CASRGQLSGSYEQYF. CDR3 in DNA: TGCGCCAGCAGGGGACAACTATCCGGCTCCTACGAGCAGTACTTC.

The chain recombines TRBV9 with TRBJ2-5; D gene uncertain. Per germline, CDR1 SGDLS and CDR2 YYNGEE. The V and J ends lost 2 bases and 3 bases respectively, with 11 bases between them. The CDR3 sequence is 14 residues long. CDR3 in DNA: TGTGCCAGCAGCGTCCCGGGTGTAGAAGAGACCCAGTACTTC. Amino acids: CASSVPGVEETQYF.

Many counts were recorded for this clonotype. The chain carries TRBV10-1 and TRBJ2-7; tentatively, D is TRBD2 (6 bases). Trimming cost V 3 bases and J 2 bases, with 14 bases left between them. The V gene's germline CDR1 is WNHNN and CDR2 SYGVQD (reference sequence). The CDR3 sequence is 15 residues long. For the CDR3, the DNA is TGCGCCAGCAGTGACGCCGGGACTGGAACCTACGAGCAGTACTTC. This codes for CASSDAGTGTYEQYF.

This clonotype was found a few times. The rearrangement links TRBV12-3 or TRBV12-4 to TRBJ1-5, with D unclear. Trimming took 6 bases from V and 7 from J, leaving 10 bases between them. This CDR3 region has 12 residues. CDR3: CASRFFTQPQHF. In DNA form, the CDR3 reads TGTGCCAGCAGATTTTTTACGCAGCCCCAGCATTTT.